Detailed here is one T cell receptor beta chain. What it recognizes is unknown. In the same sample, other DNA sequences code for this CDR3. PCR amplification relied on 60 Vbeta primers (plus 13 Jbeta primers). Sequencing was performed with immunoSEQ multiplex PCR; in TCRdb, only in-frame clones are kept and a portion is missing. The sample records about 130,000 clones, roughly 80% being singletons. The data stem from a study of cytomegalovirus exposure and HLA in healthy donors. The germline CDR1 and CDR2 sequences are GTSNPN and SVGIG (reference sequence). This CDR3 spans 13 amino acids. The germline V and J ends were trimmed by 0 bases and 0 bases, with 5 bases remaining between them. Study results and limitations: In an earlier analysis, in several hundred donors, most V segments appeared productive either ~87% or ~30% of the time. The authors later linked a missense DCLRE1C variant to TCR beta V- and J-gene trimming. No immune exposure information besides CMV serostatus was available.

J is TRBJ1-2 and V is TRBV30, with D unclear. Material: PBMCs. This clonotype originated in a girl aged 2 to 9 in good health and CMV-seronegative. CDR3 DNA sequence: TGTGCCTGGAGTGTTACAGCTAACTATGGCTACACCTTC. It translates to CAWSVTANYGYTF.